These 4 T cell receptor beta chains came from one sample sequenced in a study of CD4 and CD8 cells across lung adenocarcinoma regions. Each CDR3 protein is one row after TCRdb ran MiXCR on the PCR reads. The table includes some 8,000 distinct CDR3 sequences, about 48% detected once. The material sequenced was CD8+ T cells from the center of a lung tumor. These receptors originate from a male donor with lung adenocarcinoma. The CD4 and CD8 labels of this study may be unreliable.

This chain uses TRBV25-1 with TRBJ2-5; the D gene could be TRBD1 or TRBD2 (5 bases each). The end of the DNA aligns better with TRBJ2-7, so the J call may be wrong. The germline V gene has CDR1 MGHDK and CDR2 SYGVNS. This CDR3 has 15 residues. The CDR3 region is CASSHNQRGTYEQYF. In DNA, the CDR3 is TGTGCCAGCAGCCACAATCAGAGGGGTACCTACGAGCAGTACTTC.

This sequence joins TRBV6-1 and TRBJ2-4, with 10 bases lining up with TRBD1. Gene TRBJ2-5 matches the end of the DNA better, so the J call may be wrong. CDR1 MNHNS and CDR2 SASEGT come from the germline V gene. This CDR3 comprises 18 residues. The CDR3 spells CASSENGRTGGRRETQYF. The CDR3 DNA follows: TGTGCCAGCAGTGAAAACGGAAGGACAGGGGGTCGAAGAGAGACCCAGTACTTC.

This clonotype has at least ten counts. The gene calls are TRBV6-5 and TRBJ2-2, with D possibly matching TRBD2 (6 bases). The CDR3 extends over 16 amino acids. V lost 4 bases and J 6 bases, leaving 18 bases between the germline ends. Germline V gene lookup returns CDR1 MNHEY and CDR2 SVGAGI. As DNA, the CDR3 is TGTGCCAGCAGTTTGGGACTCATAACGGGAGCCGGGGAGCTGTTTTTT. It yields the protein CASSLGLITGAGELFF.

This clonotype occurred many times. This chain links TRBV6-1 with TRBJ1-4; maybe TRBD1 (6 bases). Germline-derived CDR1 and CDR2 are MNHNS and SASEGT. The ends were cut back, 4 bases at V and 3 bases at J, with 15 bases in the middle. CDR3 length equals 16 residues. CDR3 amino acids: CASSALDSRPNEKLFF. The CDR3 coding sequence is TGTGCCAGCAGTGCGTTGGACAGCCGCCCTAATGAAAAACTGTTTTTT.